This paragraph covers one T cell receptor (beta chain) sequence. V lost 3 bases, J lost 7 bases, and 6 bases lay in between. The CDR3 has 11 residues. The germline CDR1 and CDR2 sequences are SGHNT and YYREEE (reference sequence). The record originates from a study of control samples from healthy donors and cancer patients. Sequenced by immunoSEQ multiplex PCR; TCRdb stores in-frame clones only, minus some. The table includes over 100,000 clones, roughly 90% detected once. The gene calls are TRBV5-4 and TRBJ2-3; D is uncertain. Sequencing used blood. The TCR originated in a woman in her 50s in good health. Here the CDR3 DNA reads TGTGCCAGCAGCTCGGATTATACGCAGTATTTT. Its translation is CASSSDYTQYF.